This T cell receptor beta chain was captured by sequencing in a study of PD-1 blockade in mismatch repair-deficient tumors. The ends were cut back, 3 bases at V and 1 base at J, with 6 bases in the middle. CDR1 is MDHEN and CDR2 is SYDVKM in the germline V gene. The CDR3 totals 13 residues. Data came from immunoSEQ multiplex PCR; TCRdb stores just in-frame clones and leaves some out. The sample yields 12,000 to 15,000 clones, about 79% seen once. A few pembrolizumab responders had their TCRs sequenced. Study outcomes and limitations: Tumor-resident clones, often absent from pretreatment blood, expanded after pembrolizumab and then contracted.

Note on this clone: Its specificity is unknown.

The sample consisted of PBMCs, taken approximately 14 weeks after starting pembrolizumab. This sequence joins TRBV28 and TRBJ1-1; no clear D gene. The sequence was obtained from an adult with mismatch repair-deficient cancer. The CDR3 DNA is TGTGCCAGCAGTTTCAGCGGGAACACTGAAGCTTTCTTT. Encoded protein: CASSFSGNTEAFF.